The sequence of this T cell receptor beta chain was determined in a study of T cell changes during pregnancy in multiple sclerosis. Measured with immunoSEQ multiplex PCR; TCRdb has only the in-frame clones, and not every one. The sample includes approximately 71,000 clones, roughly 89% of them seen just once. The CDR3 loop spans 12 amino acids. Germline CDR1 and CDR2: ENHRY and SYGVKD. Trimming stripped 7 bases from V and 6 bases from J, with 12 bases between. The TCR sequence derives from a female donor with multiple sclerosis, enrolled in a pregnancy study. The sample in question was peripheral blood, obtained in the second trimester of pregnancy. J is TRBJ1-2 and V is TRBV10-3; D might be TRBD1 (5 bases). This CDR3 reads CAITATEDGYTF. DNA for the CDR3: TGTGCCATCACGGCGACAGAGGATGGCTACACCTTC.